The text below deals with one T cell receptor (beta chain). These data belong to a study of blood T cell repertoires in COVID-19. Across the study: COVID-19 samples collected from the United States, Italy and Spain covered acute and convalescent phases. Nucleic acid was either cDNA or gDNA, and it came from T cells, B-cell-depleted T cells, or PBMCs.

Authors' analysis steps: Using reference gene primer amplification, nucleated cell counts were estimated. Produced via immunoSEQ multiplex PCR; TCRdb's table is partial and in-frame only. The V and J calls and clone size were taken over from that table, and D and trimming were inferred from the DNA. The repertoire holds about 150,000 clones, with approximately 84% as singletons. Germline V gene data show CDR1 as SGHAT and CDR2 as FQNNGV. The length of the CDR3 is 13 residues. V lost 3 bases and J lost 4, with 7 bases in between. The sequenced sample was peripheral blood. This receptor was identified in a man between 65 and 80 years old with active or convalescent COVID-19. The gene calls are TRBV11-2 and TRBJ1-5; the D is unclear. The CDR3 region has the DNA TGTGCCAGCAGCTTGTCGGTAAATCAGCCCCAGCATTTT. It codes for CASSLSVNQPQHF.